This T cell receptor beta chain was identified during a study of blood T cell repertoires in COVID-19. Clinical history as reported by participants underpinned cohort assignment. Recovery among Cohort 3 donors was established by two negative PCRs, clearance, or symptom resolution. Study processing details: Amplified reference gene primers provided the basis for estimating nucleated cell counts. The protocol was immunoSEQ multiplex PCR, while the TCRdb copy is restricted to in-frame clones and leaves out a portion. V and J calls and clone size are those listed in that table; D and trimming were worked out from the DNA. This sample has around 200,000 clones, with 85% found just once. This clone was seen a few times. The sequence was obtained from a man between 40 and 49 years old who had recovered from COVID-19. The sequenced material came from PBMCs or T cells enriched from blood (not recorded which).

The CDR3 spells CASSSPLRVAGTDTQYF. The CDR3 bases are TGTGCCAGCAGTTCCCCCCTGAGGGTAGCGGGAACAGATACGCAGTATTTT. The chain employs TRBV28 and TRBJ2-3, with TRBD2 matching over 8 bases. Germline CDR1 and CDR2: MDHEN and SYDVKM. The CDR3 loop spans 17 amino acids. V gave up 4 bases and J gave up 3 bases; unmatched junction bases: 12.